The TCR beta chain described here comes from a study of metastatic and nonmetastatic thyroid tumors. For the study at large: Samples came from malignant and benign thyroid patients, and repertoires were compared across blood and tumor or nodule tissue.

Authors' processing steps: Clinicopathological groups of papillary thyroid cancer showed CDR3 differences that were used to build a distant-metastasis classifier. TCRdb called clones again from the PCR reads with MiXCR. These V and J calls rely on TCRdb rather than the paper's analysis. Of more than 35,000 clones listed, roughly a sixth are singletons. No patient had received any treatment before thyroid surgery. This clone was seen at least ten times. Looked up from germline, CDR1 is SSHAT and CDR2 is FNYEAQ (reference sequence). Trimming at V came to 1 base and at J to 3 bases, leaving 15 bases not matched to a gene. CDR3 size: 20 residues.

The material sequenced was blood. The chain combines TRBV7-7 with TRBJ2-3; TRBD2 aligns across 11 bases. This TCR derives from a male donor with papillary thyroid cancer or a benign thyroid nodule (not recorded which). Some clones in this sample may be carry-over from other donors' samples. CDR3 amino acids: CASSLDLAGGRGMETDTQYF. The CDR3 DNA reads TGTGCCAGCAGCTTAGATCTAGCGGGGGGCCGGGGGATGGAGACAGATACGCAGTATTTT.